This T cell receptor (beta chain) was retrieved from a study of control samples from healthy donors and cancer patients. Some clones are missing from TCRdb's copy, which holds only in-frame ones; the method was immunoSEQ multiplex PCR. The sample consists of over 150,000 clones, around nine tenths of them appearing once. V dropped 4 bases and J dropped 0 bases, with 17 bases sitting between them. Germline loops: CDR1 SGHRS, CDR2 YFSETQ. The CDR3 extends over 16 amino acids. This clone was recorded only once. The receptor comes from a man aged 30-40 years in good health. The specimen was blood. The J gene is TRBJ2-7, the V gene TRBV5-1, with a tentative D call TRBD2 (7 bases). DNA for the CDR3: TGCGCCAGCAGCCCTAGGGGGACTACGAGCTCCTACGAGCAGTACTTC. This encodes CASSPRGTTSSYEQYF.